This T cell receptor beta chain was captured in a study of cytomegalovirus exposure and HLA in healthy donors. Comments on this clone: As yet, its antigen is unknown.

Amplification used 60 Vbeta primers and 13 Jbeta primers. This table comes from immunoSEQ multiplex PCR, and its TCRdb copy is limited to in-frame clones, with some not included. The sample data list about 190,000 clones. Study-wide results and caveats: Using a false discovery rate of 0.05, a later analysis showed that approximately 16,000 TCR beta sequences were associated with HLA alleles.

This sequence was found in a man between 25 and 39 years old in good health and CMV-seronegative. Sequenced: PBMCs.

Written as DNA, the CDR3 is TGTGCCTGGAGTGTAGACGGGACCGCCGGGGGGCCCCTCCACTTT. Encoded protein: CAWSVDGTAGGPLHF. The rearrangement links TRBV30 to TRBJ1-6; tentatively, D is TRBD1 (5 bases). CDR3 size: 15 residues. Per the germline V gene, CDR1 is GTSNPN and CDR2 is SVGIG (reference sequence). The V and J ends lost 0 bases and 13 bases respectively, with 19 bases between them.